Listed below are T cell receptor beta chains from one sample, sequenced in a study of blood T cell repertoires in COVID-19. This table comes from immunoSEQ multiplex PCR, and its TCRdb copy is limited to in-frame clones, with some not included. The sample has some 20,000 clones; 85% to 90% are singletons. The material sequenced was peripheral blood. The receptors originated from a man in his fifties or sixties with active COVID-19. CDR3s include the opening cysteine and the closing phenylalanine or tryptophan. The order of the fields is J gene, V gene, clone size, D gene, CDR3 DNA, CDR3 protein. The D gene is left open where the match is weak. Size values are once, few and many counts, or a class for expanded clones, and some rows have none.

j_gene: TRBJ2-4; v_gene: TRBV5-1; abundance: -; d_gene: -; CDR3nt: TGCGCCAGCAGCTCACTACAACTCCTAGCCAAAAACATTCAGTACTTC; CDR3aa: CASSSLQLLAKNIQYF
j_gene: TRBJ1-5; v_gene: TRBV11-2; abundance: -; d_gene: -; CDR3nt: TGTGCCAGCAGCTTAGGCGGGGGAAATCAGCCCCAGCATTTT; CDR3aa: CASSLGGGNQPQHF
j_gene: TRBJ2-5; v_gene: TRBV11-1; abundance: -; d_gene: -; CDR3nt: TGTGCCAGCAGCTTAAAACTAGCAGAGACCCAGTACTTC; CDR3aa: CASSLKLAETQYF
j_gene: TRBJ1-1; v_gene: TRBV15; abundance: -; d_gene: -; CDR3nt: TGTGCCACCAGCAGATCGCAGGGGATGAACACTGAAGCTTTCTTT; CDR3aa: CATSRSQGMNTEAFF
j_gene: TRBJ1-5; v_gene: TRBV7-9; abundance: -; d_gene: TRBD1; CDR3nt: TGTGCCAGCGGCCGGGACAGGACAGGGAATCAGCCCCAGCATTTT; CDR3aa: CASGRDRTGNQPQHF
j_gene: TRBJ2-7; v_gene: TRBV11-2; abundance: -; d_gene: TRBD2; CDR3nt: TGTGCCAGCAGCTTAGTTCTAGCGGGGAACTCCTACGAGCAGTACTTC; CDR3aa: CASSLVLAGNSYEQYF
j_gene: TRBJ2-2; v_gene: TRBV20-1; abundance: -; d_gene: TRBD2; CDR3nt: TGCAGTGCCCGGGAGGGCGGGGAGCTGTTTTTT; CDR3aa: CSAREGGELFF
j_gene: TRBJ2-2; v_gene: TRBV11-3; abundance: -; d_gene: -; CDR3nt: TGTGCCAGCAGCCTGCCGAGGTCCACCGGGGAGCTGTTTTTT; CDR3aa: CASSLPRSTGELFF
j_gene: TRBJ2-2; v_gene: TRBV7-2; abundance: -; d_gene: TRBD1; CDR3nt: TGTGCCAGCAGTACCGGGACAGGGTATTACACCGGGGAGCTGTTTTTT; CDR3aa: CASSTGTGYYTGELFF
j_gene: TRBJ2-7; v_gene: TRBV10-3; abundance: -; d_gene: -; CDR3nt: TGTGCCACCCTACAGGGAGGGGTTTCCTACGAGCAGTACTTC; CDR3aa: CATLQGGVSYEQYF
j_gene: TRBJ2-1; v_gene: TRBV7-8; abundance: -; d_gene: TRBD1; CDR3nt: TGTGCCAGCAGCCCCGACAGGGTACAGAATGAGCAGTTCTTC; CDR3aa: CASSPDRVQNEQFF
j_gene: TRBJ2-3; v_gene: TRBV5-6; abundance: -; d_gene: -; CDR3nt: TGTGCCAGCAGCTTGCTTGGGCTAGCGCAGACAGATACGCAGTATTTT; CDR3aa: CASSLLGLAQTDTQYF
j_gene: TRBJ2-7; v_gene: TRBV5-6; abundance: -; d_gene: TRBD1; CDR3nt: TGTGCCAGCAGCCTAGGACAGGGTTATTTGGGGTTCTACGAGCAGTACTTC; CDR3aa: CASSLGQGYLGFYEQYF
j_gene: TRBJ2-7; v_gene: TRBV7-9; abundance: -; d_gene: -; CDR3nt: TGTGCCAGCAGCAATCGGACTGCCTACTACGAGCAGTACTTC; CDR3aa: CASSNRTAYYEQYF
j_gene: TRBJ2-5; v_gene: TRBV7-9; abundance: -; d_gene: TRBD2; CDR3nt: TGTGCCAGCAGTCCCGGAGTGAGCGGGGGGGCGCAAGAGACCCAGTACTTC; CDR3aa: CASSPGVSGGAQETQYF
j_gene: TRBJ1-2; v_gene: TRBV7-2; abundance: -; d_gene: -; CDR3nt: TGTGCCAGCAGCCGTAGGCCTGCGACAGAGCTTTCTTCCGGCTACACCTTC; CDR3aa: CASSRRPATELSSGYTF
j_gene: TRBJ1-2; v_gene: TRBV18; abundance: -; d_gene: TRBD1; CDR3nt: TGTGCCAGCTCACCACCGCAAGGACAGGGATTCTATGGCTACACCTTC; CDR3aa: CASSPPQGQGFYGYTF
j_gene: TRBJ1-2; v_gene: TRBV19; abundance: -; d_gene: TRBD1; CDR3nt: TGTGCCAGTAGCCGGGGACAGACCTATGGCTACACCTTC; CDR3aa: CASSRGQTYGYTF
j_gene: TRBJ2-5; v_gene: TRBV9; abundance: -; d_gene: TRBD2; CDR3nt: TGTGCCAGCAGCGTTGGCCAACTAGCGGGGGGGCTGGAGACCCAGTACTTC; CDR3aa: CASSVGQLAGGLETQYF
j_gene: TRBJ1-6; v_gene: TRBV3-1/TRBV3-2; abundance: -; d_gene: TRBD1; CDR3nt: TGTGCCAGCAGGTACCGGGACAGGTCTTTTTCCGGTTCGAATTCACCCCTCCACTTT; CDR3aa: CASRYRDRSFSGSNSPLHF
j_gene: TRBJ2-3; v_gene: TRBV5-6; abundance: -; d_gene: -; CDR3nt: TGTGCCAGCAGCTACAGGACAGATACGCAGTATTTT; CDR3aa: CASSYRTDTQYF
j_gene: TRBJ2-1; v_gene: TRBV10-3; abundance: -; d_gene: -; CDR3nt: TGTGCCATCAGTGAGGGACTCTACAATGAGCAGTTCTTC; CDR3aa: CAISEGLYNEQFF
j_gene: TRBJ2-2; v_gene: TRBV4-1; abundance: few; d_gene: TRBD2; CDR3nt: TGCGCCAGCAGCCATCAAGGACTAGCGGGGGGGAGTTATGACACCGGGGAGCTGTTTTTT; CDR3aa: CASSHQGLAGGSYDTGELFF
j_gene: TRBJ1-1; v_gene: TRBV18; abundance: -; d_gene: TRBD1; CDR3nt: TGTGCCAGCTCACGGGACAGGCTTACTGAAGCTTTCTTT; CDR3aa: CASSRDRLTEAFF
j_gene: TRBJ2-3; v_gene: TRBV7-6; abundance: -; d_gene: TRBD2; CDR3nt: TGTGCCAGCAGCCCGCGGCGGGGGGTGACGGATACGCAGTATTTT; CDR3aa: CASSPRRGVTDTQYF
j_gene: TRBJ2-1; v_gene: TRBV3-1/TRBV3-2; abundance: -; d_gene: TRBD1; CDR3nt: TGTGCCAGCAGCCGGGGACAGGCAACCTACAATGAGCAGTTCTTC; CDR3aa: CASSRGQATYNEQFF
j_gene: TRBJ2-5; v_gene: TRBV7-5; abundance: -; d_gene: -; CDR3nt: TGTGTCAGAATCAAGGTACTAGCGGGGGGCCAAGAGACCCAGTACTTC; CDR3aa: CVRIKVLAGGQETQYF
j_gene: TRBJ2-1; v_gene: TRBV25-1; abundance: -; d_gene: TRBD2; CDR3nt: TGTGCCAGCAGTGACTCAACCTTAGCGGGGGGGTCTCTTGAGCAGTTCTTC; CDR3aa: CASSDSTLAGGSLEQFF